The sequence of this T cell receptor (beta chain) was determined in a study of T cell responses to AZD1222 COVID-19 vaccine. Study-level results: A rise in Spike-specific TCR breadth and depth followed two AZD1222 doses. At 160-218 and 743-854, vaccine-associated CD4 TCRs were dominant, and they spanned spike.

Here immunoSEQ multiplex PCR was the method, and the copy in TCRdb shows in-frame clones only, minus some. The sample records 130,000 or so clones, 75% to 95% being singletons. Remarks on this clone: Its antigen is still unknown.

The CDR3 consists of 15 residues. Germline lookup yields CDR1 MNHEY and CDR2 SVGAGI. V lost 6 bases and J 6 bases, leaving 19 bases between the germline ends. This clonotype was obtained from an adult who received the AZD1222 COVID-19 vaccine. The sequences come from peripheral blood, collected 28 days after the second AZD1222 dose. The chain uses TRBV6-5 and TRBJ2-3; D may be TRBD2 (7 bases). The CDR3 nucleotides are TGTGCCAGCAGCTCGGGGGGCCCCGTATTGGATACGCAGTATTTT. Its translation is CASSSGGPVLDTQYF.